This T cell receptor (beta chain) was recovered during a study of cytomegalovirus exposure and HLA in healthy donors. The PCR ran on 60 Vbeta and 13 Jbeta primers. Per the study methods: An analysis that came later counted roughly 87 million unique TCR beta chains, approximately 11 million shared. Measured with immunoSEQ multiplex PCR; TCRdb has only the in-frame clones, and not every one. V, J and clone size reflect that table, while D and trimming were determined from the DNA. Seen here are about 160,000 clones, about three quarters observed once, and the top ten hold under 9%. Nominal health characterized the donors when sampled, though unrecorded immune exposures were likely. The sequencing input was PBMCs. The clonotype comes from a woman aged 40 to 50 in good health and CMV-seropositive.

The CDR3 DNA reads as TGCAGCGGTTTTAGGGGCCGGGCTTTCTTT. Residues: CSGFRGRAFF. The V call is TRBV29-1, the J call TRBJ1-1; perhaps TRBD1 as D (5 bases). CDR3 length: 10 amino acids. Trimming removed 7 bases from V and 11 bases from J, with 14 bases in between. CDR1 and CDR2 (germline): SQVTM, ANQGSEA. Full variable domain (remainder filled in from reference TRBV29-1 and TRBJ1-1): SAVISQKPSRDICQRGTSLTIQCQVDSQVTMMFWYRQQPGQSLTLIATANQGSEATYESGFVIDKFPISRPNLTFSTLTVSNMSPEDSSIYLCSGFRGRAFFGQGTRLTVV.